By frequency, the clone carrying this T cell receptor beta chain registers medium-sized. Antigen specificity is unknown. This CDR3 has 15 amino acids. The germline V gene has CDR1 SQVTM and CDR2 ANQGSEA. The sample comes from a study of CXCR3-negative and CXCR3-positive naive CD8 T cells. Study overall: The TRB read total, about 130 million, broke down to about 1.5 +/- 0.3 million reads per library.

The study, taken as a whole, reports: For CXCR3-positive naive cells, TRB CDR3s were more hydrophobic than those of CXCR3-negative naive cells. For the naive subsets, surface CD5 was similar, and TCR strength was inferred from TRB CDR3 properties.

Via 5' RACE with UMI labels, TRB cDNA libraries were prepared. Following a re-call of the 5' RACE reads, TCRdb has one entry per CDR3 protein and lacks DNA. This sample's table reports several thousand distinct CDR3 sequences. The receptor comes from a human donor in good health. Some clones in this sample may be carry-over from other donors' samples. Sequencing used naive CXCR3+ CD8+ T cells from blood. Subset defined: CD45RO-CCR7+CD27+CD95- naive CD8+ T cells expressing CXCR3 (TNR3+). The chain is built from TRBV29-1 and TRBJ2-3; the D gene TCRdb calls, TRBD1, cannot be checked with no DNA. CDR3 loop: CSGTGTASSTDTQYF.